These 28 T cell receptor beta chains came from one sample sequenced in a study of beta chain features in type 1 diabetes. cDNA synthesis used the whole RNA isolate, giving expressed TCRB sequences. TCRdb's copy holds only in-frame clones and misses some; the assay was immunoSEQ multiplex PCR. The profile shows 150,000 or so clones, less than 9.5% of them singletons. Sequencing was done on a sample of central memory CD4+ T cells from blood. The receptors originated from a young woman in good health.

This clone has just a few counts. The rearrangement uses TRBV12-5 and TRBJ1-2; tentatively, D is TRBD1 (5 bases). Between the trimmed V and J ends, which lost 5 bases and 3 bases, there was a span of 10 bases. This CDR3 is built from 13 residues. Germline V gives CDR1 LGHNT, CDR2 FRNRAP. The CDR3 loop reads CASGAWGDYGYTF. The CDR3 DNA reads as TGTGCTAGTGGTGCTTGGGGCGACTATGGCTACACCTTC. The full variable domain, rest sourced from reference TRBV12-5 and TRBJ1-2, is DARVTQTPRHKVTEMGQEVTMRCQPILGHNTVFWYRQTMMQGLELLAYFRNRAPLDDSGMPKDRFSAEMPDATLATLKIQPSEPRDSAVYFCASGAWGDYGYTFGSGTRLTVV.

The J gene is TRBJ2-3, the V gene TRBV28; TRBD2 agrees at 9 bases. Germline values: CDR1 MDHEN, CDR2 SYDVKM. The V and J ends lost 5 bases and 0 bases, in that order; junction bases with no gene match: 15. CDR3 length: 19 amino acids. CDR3 protein: CASSGDGVAGAPSTDTQYF. CDR3 DNA: TGTGCCAGCAGTGGCGATGGGGTAGCGGGGGCCCCTAGCACAGATACGCAGTATTTT.

V usage is TRBV10-3 and J usage is TRBJ2-7, with 7 bases aligning to TRBD2. The CDR3 covers 14 residues. In germline, CDR1 is ENHRY, CDR2 SYGVKD. Trimming at V came to 5 bases and at J to 5 bases, leaving 9 bases not matched to a gene. The CDR3 here is CAISSGAGVDEQYF. The CDR3 DNA is TGTGCCATCAGTTCTGGGGCGGGAGTGGACGAGCAGTACTTC.

The DNA for the CDR3 is TGTGCCAGCAGCTTCACACCGGGAAACACCATATATTTT. This gives the protein CASSFTPGNTIYF. The chain uses TRBV7-2 and TRBJ1-3; unclear D gene. V lost 3 bases, J lost 4 bases, and 7 bases lay in between. The CDR3 consists of 13 residues. In germline, CDR1 is SGHTA, CDR2 FQGNSA.

J is TRBJ2-1 and V is TRBV30, with 12 positions matching TRBD2. This CDR3 spans 14 amino acids. Germline-derived CDR1 and CDR2 are GTSNPN and SVGIG (reference sequence). Unmatched junction bases numbered 6, after V lost 3 bases and J lost 9 bases. CDR3 sequence reads: CAWRLAGGIREQFF. CDR3 DNA sequence: TGTGCCTGGAGACTAGCGGGAGGTATACGTGAGCAGTTCTTC.

The genes are TRBV11-2 and TRBJ2-7, with D tentatively TRBD2 (5 bases). V lost 4 bases to trimming and J lost 7 bases, with 14 bases between them. This CDR3 has 13 residues. Germline values: CDR1 SGHAT, CDR2 FQNNGV. Here the CDR3 reads CASSSSTGKEQYF. The CDR3 DNA follows: TGTGCCAGCAGCTCCTCCACGGGGAAGGAGCAGTACTTC. The whole variable domain, filled in from reference TRBV11-2 and TRBJ2-7, reads EAGVAQSPRYKIIEKRQSVAFWCNPISGHATLYWYQQILGQGPKLLIQFQNNGVVDDSQLPKDRFSAERLKGVDSTLKIQPAKLEDSAVYLCASSSSTGKEQYFGPGTRLTVT.

The chain carries TRBV9 and TRBJ2-5; D is possibly TRBD2 (6 bases). CDR1 is SGDLS and CDR2 is YYNGEE in the germline V gene. The CDR3 is made up of 15 amino acids. Between the trimmed V and J ends, which lost 4 bases and 3 bases, there was a span of 16 bases. The CDR3 DNA is TGTGCCAGCAGCTTCACTTGGCGGGGAGAAGAGACCCAGTACTTC. Its translation is CASSFTWRGEETQYF.

This clone has at least ten counts. The chain combines TRBV7-9 with TRBJ2-1; tentatively, D is TRBD2 (5 bases). The CDR3 runs to 16 residues. V was shortened by 5 bases and J by 0 bases, with 14 bases between the two germline ends. Germline CDR1 SEHNR, CDR2 FQNEAQ (reference sequence). The CDR3 nucleotides read TGTGCCAGCAGCGGAGACGGAGGTAGCTCCTACAATGAGCAGTTCTTC. Translated: CASSGDGGSSYNEQFF. The variable domain in full, completed from reference TRBV7-9 and TRBJ2-1, reads DTGVSQNPRHKITKRGQNVTFRCDPISEHNRLYWYRQTLGQGPEFLTYFQNEAQLEKSRLLSDRFSAERPKGSFSTLEIQRTEQGDSAMYLCASSGDGGSSYNEQFFGPGTRLTVL.

The rearrangement uses TRBV11-3 and TRBJ2-1, with 8 positions matching TRBD2. This CDR3 comprises 15 residues. Germline CDR1 and CDR2: SGHNT and YENEEA. V lost 8 bases to trimming and J lost 1 base; unmatched junction nucleotides: 7. In DNA form, the CDR3 reads TGTGCCAGCCAGACCAGCGGGAGTTCCTACAATGAGCAGTTCTTC. Encoded protein: CASQTSGSSYNEQFF.

This clone was counted only a few times. The V call is TRBV6-5, the J call TRBJ2-2; no reliable D call. This CDR3 comprises 13 residues. V lost 8 bases to trimming and J lost 0 bases, with 7 bases between them. Germline V lookup: CDR1 MNHEY, CDR2 SVGAGI. CDR3 sequence reads: CASSGSNTGELFF. The CDR3, as DNA: TGTGCCAGCTCCGGGTCGAACACCGGGGAGCTGTTTTTT.

This chain uses TRBV6-1 with TRBJ1-5; 8 positions match TRBD1. Trimming at V came to 8 bases and at J to 0 bases, leaving 6 bases not matched to a gene. Germline assignment: CDR1 MNHNS and CDR2 SASEGT. This CDR3 contains 15 residues. CDR3 coding DNA: TGTGCCAGCTCAGACAGGGGCCCTAGCAATCAGCCCCAGCATTTT. It translates to CASSDRGPSNQPQHF.

There are a few counts of this clone. The genes are TRBV29-1 and TRBJ1-2; no clear D. CDR1 SQVTM and CDR2 ANQGSEA come from the germline V gene. Trimming cost V 3 bases and J 2 bases, with 7 bases left between them. The CDR3 sequence is 12 residues long. The CDR3 here is CSVEEQNYGYTF. The DNA for the CDR3 is TGCAGCGTTGAGGAGCAGAACTATGGCTACACCTTC.

Only a few counts were recorded for this clone. The chain couples TRBV5-4 to TRBJ2-5, with 7 bases lining up with TRBD2. Trimming took 3 bases from V and 5 from J; bases not matched to a gene: 13. CDR3 length equals 16 residues. Germline CDR1 and CDR2: SGHNT and YYREEE (reference sequence). This CDR3 reads CASSSGGLLEKETQYF. CDR3 DNA sequence: TGTGCCAGCAGCTCGGGGGGACTGTTGGAGAAGGAGACCCAGTACTTC.

This clone was seen only a few times. The genes are TRBV29-1 and TRBJ2-5; maybe TRBD2 (6 bases). The CDR3 is made up of 15 amino acids. The V gene's germline CDR1 is SQVTM and CDR2 ANQGSEA. Trimming left V 7 bases short and J 5 bases short, with 23 bases between. The CDR3 spells CSAGDRDPLRETQYF. The CDR3 DNA reads as TGCAGCGCGGGGGACCGGGACCCGCTGAGGGAGACCCAGTACTTC.

In this sample, this clone turned up a few times. V gene TRBV6-5 combines with J gene TRBJ2-3, with 11 positions matching TRBD1. The CDR3 is made up of 16 amino acids. Germline CDR1 MNHEY, CDR2 SVGAGI. V lost 0 bases and J lost 3; bases outside the gene matches: 2. CDR3 region: CASSYSGTGGTDTQYF. In DNA form, the CDR3 reads TGTGCCAGCAGTTACTCCGGGACAGGGGGAACAGATACGCAGTATTTT.

This clone has just a few counts. J is TRBJ1-1 and V is TRBV2; 7 nucleotides agree with TRBD1. V was pared by 4 bases and J by 1 base, with 6 bases of the junction left unmatched. The CDR3 has 15 amino acids. The V gene's germline CDR1 is SNHLY and CDR2 FYNNEI. CDR3 sequence: CASSGLRGRNTEAFF. As DNA, the CDR3 is TGTGCCAGCAGTGGTCTCAGGGGGAGGAACACTGAAGCTTTCTTT.

The rearrangement uses TRBV5-1 and TRBJ2-5, with TRBD1 identical over 8 bases. Germline CDR1 SGHRS, CDR2 YFSETQ. J lost 5 bases, V lost 2 bases, and 5 bases had no gene match. The CDR3 runs to 14 residues. The CDR3 nucleotides are TGCGCCAGCAGCTTAACAGGGGGGCTGGAGACCCAGTACTTC. This gives the protein CASSLTGGLETQYF.

This clone was seen more than once but under ten times. The chain carries TRBV10-3 and TRBJ2-5, with a tentative D call TRBD2 (6 bases). The assigned J gene may be wrong: the sequence end matches TRBJ2-7 better. CDR3 size: 14 residues. Per the germline V gene, CDR1 is ENHRY and CDR2 is SYGVKD. In DNA, the CDR3 is TGTGCCATCAGTTCCTCGGAGGGGACCTACGAGCAGTACTTC. Amino acid sequence: CAISSSEGTYEQYF.

This clone was counted a few times. This chain joins TRBV4-3 and TRBJ1-1, with TRBD1 identical over 8 bases. The CDR3 has 13 amino acids. CDR1 is LGHNA and CDR2 is YSLEER in the germline V gene. J was trimmed by 6 bases and V by 8 bases; bases with no gene match: 8. CDR3: CASAQDRDAEAFF. The CDR3 DNA follows: TGCGCCAGCGCACAGGACAGGGATGCTGAAGCTTTCTTT.

This clone showed up just a few times. This chain links TRBV6-6 with TRBJ1-2; 8 bases match TRBD1. The CDR3 sequence is 14 residues long. Germline-derived CDR1 and CDR2 are MNHNY and SVGAGI (reference sequence). V shed 0 bases and J 6 bases; nucleotides not matched to a gene: 3. The CDR3 coding sequence is TGTGCCAGCAGTTACTCGACAGGGGTCCATGGCTACACCTTC. Translating gives CASSYSTGVHGYTF.

V is TRBV7-9 and J is TRBJ2-6, with a tentative D call TRBD2 (6 bases). V lost 3 bases and J lost 6, with 12 bases in between. This CDR3 region has 15 residues. Looked up from germline, CDR1 is SEHNR and CDR2 is FQNEAQ (reference sequence). The CDR3 bases are TGTGCCAGCAGCTTCAGCGGGTTTGAGGCCAACGTCCTGACTTTC. As protein: CASSFSGFEANVLTF.

This clone was observed a handful of times. This rearrangement joins TRBV19 to TRBJ2-5; D is undetermined. Looked up from germline, CDR1 is LNHDA and CDR2 is SQIVND (reference sequence). The CDR3 loop spans 14 amino acids. V was cut by 6 bases and J by 0 bases, with 11 bases left in between. In DNA, the CDR3 is TGTGCCAGTAGCCCAATGGGCCACCAAGAGACCCAGTACTTC. It encodes CASSPMGHQETQYF.

The chain uses TRBV28 and TRBJ2-4, with D possibly matching TRBD1 (7 bases). Looked up from germline, CDR1 is MDHEN and CDR2 is SYDVKM. The CDR3 is made up of 16 amino acids. Trimming left V 6 bases short and J 2 bases short, with 17 bases between. This chain's CDR3 is CASSDLQGRPKNIQYF. The DNA of the CDR3 is TGTGCCAGCAGCGATCTACAGGGGAGGCCCAAAAACATTCAGTACTTC.

A few counts support this clone. Here the CDR3 DNA reads TGTGCCAGCAGCCCCGGGCGGGACCTCCAGGAGACCCAGTACTTC. Translated: CASSPGRDLQETQYF. V and J are TRBV7-9 and TRBJ2-5; tentative D call: TRBD2 (6 bases). This CDR3 region has 15 residues. Trimming took 5 bases from V and 5 from J, leaving 18 bases between them. Germline-derived CDR1 and CDR2 are SEHNR and FQNEAQ (reference sequence).

The V and J genes are TRBV18 and TRBJ1-3, with D uncertain. This CDR3 is built from 15 residues. The germline V gene encodes CDR1 KGHSH and CDR2 LQKENI. V lost 4 bases to trimming and J lost 0 bases, with 10 bases between them. CDR3 coding DNA: TGTGCCAGCTCACGCGGTCGTGCCTCTGGAAACACCATATATTTT. The encoded protein is CASSRGRASGNTIYF. The entire variable domain, with the rest obtained from reference TRBV18 and TRBJ1-3, is as follows: NAGVMQNPRHLVRRRGQEARLRCSPMKGHSHVYWYRQLPEEGLKFMVYLQKENIIDESGMPKERFSAEFPKEGPSILRIQQVVRGDSAAYFCASSRGRASGNTIYFGEGSWLTVV.

The genes are TRBV2 and TRBJ1-2, with 9 bases that match TRBD1. The CDR3 length is 12 residues. V was clipped by 7 bases and J by 6 bases; unmatched bases: 3. CDR1 and CDR2 from the germline V gene are SNHLY and FYNNEI. In DNA, the CDR3 is TGTGCCAGCACCTGGGACAGGGATGGCTACACCTTC. This gives the protein CASTWDRDGYTF.

The chain is built from TRBV2 and TRBJ2-5, with 7 nucleotides matching TRBD1. CDR1 SNHLY and CDR2 FYNNEI come from the germline V gene. V shed 5 bases, J shed 3 bases, and the junction held 6 bases outside the gene matches. This CDR3 contains 14 residues. The CDR3 loop reads CASSSGGMEETQYF. The CDR3 DNA reads as TGTGCCAGCAGTTCAGGGGGAATGGAAGAGACCCAGTACTTC.

The chain carries TRBV18 and TRBJ1-5; a possible D gene is TRBD1 (5 bases). V lost 6 bases to trimming and J lost 3 bases, with 12 bases between them. This CDR3 comprises 14 residues. CDR1 and CDR2 (germline): KGHSH, LQKENI. CDR3 sequence (DNA): TGTGCCAGCTCCGCTACAGGACCCAATCAGCCCCAGCATTTT. Translated: CASSATGPNQPQHF.